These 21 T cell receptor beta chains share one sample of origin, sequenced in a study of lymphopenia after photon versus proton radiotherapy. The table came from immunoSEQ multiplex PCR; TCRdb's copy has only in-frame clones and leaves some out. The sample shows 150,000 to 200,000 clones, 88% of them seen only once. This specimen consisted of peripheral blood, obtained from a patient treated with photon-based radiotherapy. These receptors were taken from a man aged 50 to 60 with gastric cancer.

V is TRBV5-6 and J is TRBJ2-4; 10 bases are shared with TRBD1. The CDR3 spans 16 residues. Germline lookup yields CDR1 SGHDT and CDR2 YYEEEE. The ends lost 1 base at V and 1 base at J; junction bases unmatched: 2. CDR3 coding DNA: TGTGCCAGCAGCTTGACGGGACAGGGGGCCAAAAACATTCAGTACTTC. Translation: CASSLTGQGAKNIQYF. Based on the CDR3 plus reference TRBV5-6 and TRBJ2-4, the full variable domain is DAGVTQSPTHLIKTRGQQVTLRCSPKSGHDTVSWYQQALGQGPQFIFQYYEEEERQRGNFPDRFSGHQFPNYSSELNVNALLLGDSALYLCASSLTGQGAKNIQYFGAGTRLSVL.

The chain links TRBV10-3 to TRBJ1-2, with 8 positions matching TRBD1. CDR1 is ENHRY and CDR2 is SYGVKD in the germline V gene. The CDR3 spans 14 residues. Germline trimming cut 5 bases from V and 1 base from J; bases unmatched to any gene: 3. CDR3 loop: CAISFRGRNYGYTF. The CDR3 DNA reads TGTGCCATCAGTTTCAGGGGGCGTAACTATGGCTACACCTTC.

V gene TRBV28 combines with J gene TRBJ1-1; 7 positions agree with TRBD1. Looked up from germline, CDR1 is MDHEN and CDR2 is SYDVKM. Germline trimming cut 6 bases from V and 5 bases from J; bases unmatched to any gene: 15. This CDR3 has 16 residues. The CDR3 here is CASRIGGARRGTEAFF. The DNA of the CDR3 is TGTGCCAGCAGGATAGGGGGCGCGCGCCGGGGGACTGAAGCTTTCTTT.

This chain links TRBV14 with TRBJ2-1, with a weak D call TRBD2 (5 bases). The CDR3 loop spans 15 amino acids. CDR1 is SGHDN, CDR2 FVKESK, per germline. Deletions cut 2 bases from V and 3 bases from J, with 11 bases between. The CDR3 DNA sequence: TGTGCCAGCAGCCAAAGCGGCCCTTTCTACAATGAGCAGTTCTTC. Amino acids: CASSQSGPFYNEQFF.

The DNA for the CDR3 is TGTGCCAGCAGTGGGGTACAGACTGGAAACACCATATATTTT. Translation gives CASSGVQTGNTIYF. The chain uses TRBV2 and TRBJ1-3; D remains ambiguous. V shed 4 bases and J shed 2 bases, with 9 bases lying between them. CDR1 SNHLY and CDR2 FYNNEI come from the germline V gene. This CDR3 has 14 residues.

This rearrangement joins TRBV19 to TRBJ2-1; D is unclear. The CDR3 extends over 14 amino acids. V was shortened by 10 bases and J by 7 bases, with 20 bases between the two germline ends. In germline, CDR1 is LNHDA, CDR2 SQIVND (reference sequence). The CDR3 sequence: CATTTMVRPNEQFF. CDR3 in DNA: TGTGCCACCACTACTATGGTCCGCCCGAATGAGCAGTTCTTC.

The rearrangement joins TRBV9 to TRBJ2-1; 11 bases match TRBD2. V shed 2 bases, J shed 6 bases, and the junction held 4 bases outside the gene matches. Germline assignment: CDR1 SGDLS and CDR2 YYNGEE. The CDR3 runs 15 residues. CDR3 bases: TGTGCCAGCAGCGTCGGACTAGCGGGTCTCAATGAGCAGTTCTTC. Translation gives CASSVGLAGLNEQFF. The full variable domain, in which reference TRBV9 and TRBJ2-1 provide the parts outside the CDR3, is DSGVTQTPKHLITATGQRVTLRCSPRSGDLSVYWYQQSLDQGLQFLIQYYNGEERAKGNILERFSAQQFPDLHSELNLSSLELGDSALYFCASSVGLAGLNEQFFGPGTRLTVL.

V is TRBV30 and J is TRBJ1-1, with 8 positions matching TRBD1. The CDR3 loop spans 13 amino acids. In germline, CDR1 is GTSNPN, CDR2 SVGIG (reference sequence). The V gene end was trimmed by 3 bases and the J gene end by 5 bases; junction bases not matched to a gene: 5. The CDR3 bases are TGTGCCTGGAGGTCAGGGGGCCGGACTGAAGCTTTCTTT. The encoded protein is CAWRSGGRTEAFF.

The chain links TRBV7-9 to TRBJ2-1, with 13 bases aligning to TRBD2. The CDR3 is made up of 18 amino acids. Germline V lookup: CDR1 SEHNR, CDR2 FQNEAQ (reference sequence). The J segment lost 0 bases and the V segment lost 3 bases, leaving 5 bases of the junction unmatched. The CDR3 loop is CASSFSRTSGSSYNEQFF. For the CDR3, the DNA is TGTGCCAGCAGCTTCTCTAGGACTAGCGGGAGCTCCTACAATGAGCAGTTCTTC. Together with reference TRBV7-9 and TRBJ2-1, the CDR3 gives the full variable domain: DTGVSQNPRHKITKRGQNVTFRCDPISEHNRLYWYRQTLGQGPEFLTYFQNEAQLEKSRLLSDRFSAERPKGSFSTLEIQRTEQGDSAMYLCASSFSRTSGSSYNEQFFGPGTRLTVL.

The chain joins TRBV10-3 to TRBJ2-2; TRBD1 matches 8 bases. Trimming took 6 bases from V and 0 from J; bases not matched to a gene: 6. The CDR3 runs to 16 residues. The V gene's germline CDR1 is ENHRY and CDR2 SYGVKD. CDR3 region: CAISLGQGSNTGELFF. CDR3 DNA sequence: TGTGCCATCAGCCTCGGACAGGGTTCGAACACCGGGGAGCTGTTTTTT.

The CDR3 DNA is TGTGCCAGCAGCAAAAGGGACGGCGAAAAACATGGCTACACCTTC. Residues: CASSKRDGEKHGYTF. The chain links TRBV21-1 to TRBJ1-2. TRBV21-1 is assigned pseudogene status. The CDR3 sequence is 15 residues long.

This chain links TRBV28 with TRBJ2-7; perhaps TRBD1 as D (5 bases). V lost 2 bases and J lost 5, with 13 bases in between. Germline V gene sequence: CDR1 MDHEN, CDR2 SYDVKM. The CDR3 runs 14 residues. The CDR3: CASSLSRGMHEQYF. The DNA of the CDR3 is TGTGCCAGCAGTTTAAGTAGGGGTATGCACGAGCAGTACTTC. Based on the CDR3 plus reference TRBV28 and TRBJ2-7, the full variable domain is DVKVTQSSRYLVKRTGEKVFLECVQDMDHENMFWYRQDPGLGLRLIYFSYDVKMKEKGDIPEGYSVSREKKERFSLILESASTNQTSMYLCASSLSRGMHEQYFGPGTRLTVT.

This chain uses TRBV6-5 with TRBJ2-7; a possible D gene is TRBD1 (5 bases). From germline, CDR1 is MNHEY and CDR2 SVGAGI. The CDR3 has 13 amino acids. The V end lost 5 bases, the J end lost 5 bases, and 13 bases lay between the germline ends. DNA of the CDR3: TGTGCCAGCAGTCTTCAGGGTGGCAACGAGCAGTACTTC. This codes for CASSLQGGNEQYF.

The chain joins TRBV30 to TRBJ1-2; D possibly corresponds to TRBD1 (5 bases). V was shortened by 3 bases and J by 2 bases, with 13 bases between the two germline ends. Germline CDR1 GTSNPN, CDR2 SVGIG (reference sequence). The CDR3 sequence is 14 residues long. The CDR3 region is CAWRGSRGNYGYTF. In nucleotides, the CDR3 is TGTGCCTGGAGGGGTTCAAGGGGCAACTATGGCTACACCTTC.

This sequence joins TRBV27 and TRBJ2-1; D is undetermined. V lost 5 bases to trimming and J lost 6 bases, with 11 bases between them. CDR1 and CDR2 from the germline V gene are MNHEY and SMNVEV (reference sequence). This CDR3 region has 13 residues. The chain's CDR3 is CASSALVGNEQFF. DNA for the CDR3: TGTGCCAGCAGTGCGTTAGTCGGCAATGAGCAGTTCTTC.

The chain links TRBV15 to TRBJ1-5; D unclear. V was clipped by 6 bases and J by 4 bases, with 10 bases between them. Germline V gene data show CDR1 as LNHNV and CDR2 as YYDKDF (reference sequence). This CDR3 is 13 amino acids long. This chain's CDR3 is CATRAGWNQPQHF. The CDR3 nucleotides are TGTGCCACCAGAGCGGGGTGGAATCAGCCCCAGCATTTT. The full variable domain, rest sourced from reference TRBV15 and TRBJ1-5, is DAMVIQNPRYQVTQFGKPVTLSCSQTLNHNVMYWYQQKSSQAPKLLFHYYDKDFNNEADTPDNFQSRRPNTSFCFLDIRSPGLGDTAMYLCATRAGWNQPQHFGDGTRLSIL.

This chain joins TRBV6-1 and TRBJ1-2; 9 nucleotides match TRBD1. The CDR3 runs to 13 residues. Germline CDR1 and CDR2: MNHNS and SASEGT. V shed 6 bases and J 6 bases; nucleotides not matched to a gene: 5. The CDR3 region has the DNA TGTGCCAGCAGCGGGACAGGGCGGGATGGCTACACCTTC. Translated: CASSGTGRDGYTF.

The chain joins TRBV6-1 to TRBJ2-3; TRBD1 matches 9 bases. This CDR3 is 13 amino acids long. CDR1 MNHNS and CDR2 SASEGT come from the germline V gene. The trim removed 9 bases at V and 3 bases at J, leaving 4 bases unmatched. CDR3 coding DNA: TGTGCCAGAGGGACAGGGAATACAGATACGCAGTATTTT. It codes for CARGTGNTDTQYF.

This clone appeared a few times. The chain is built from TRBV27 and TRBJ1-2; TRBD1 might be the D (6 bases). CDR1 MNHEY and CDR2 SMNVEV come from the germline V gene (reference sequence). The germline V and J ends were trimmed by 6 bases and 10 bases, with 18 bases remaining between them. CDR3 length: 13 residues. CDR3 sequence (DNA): TGTGCCAGCAGCTCACTAAACAGGGTCGACTACACCTTC. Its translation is CASSSLNRVDYTF.

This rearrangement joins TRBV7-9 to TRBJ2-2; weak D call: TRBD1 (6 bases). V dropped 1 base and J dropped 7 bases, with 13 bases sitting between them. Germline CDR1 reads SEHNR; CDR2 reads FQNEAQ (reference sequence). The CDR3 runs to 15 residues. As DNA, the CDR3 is TGTGCCAGCAGCTTAGTGTGGCAGGGGATCGGGGAGCTGTTTTTT. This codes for CASSLVWQGIGELFF.

Here the CDR3 reads CASSLAGAGERQETQYF. CDR3 nucleotide sequence: TGTGCCAGCAGTTTGGCCGGGGCGGGAGAGAGACAAGAGACCCAGTACTTC. The chain uses TRBV28 and TRBJ2-5; 7 bases line up with TRBD2. The CDR3 spans 17 residues. The germline V gene has CDR1 MDHEN and CDR2 SYDVKM. The V gene end was trimmed by 3 bases and the J gene end by 2 bases; junction bases not matched to a gene: 12.